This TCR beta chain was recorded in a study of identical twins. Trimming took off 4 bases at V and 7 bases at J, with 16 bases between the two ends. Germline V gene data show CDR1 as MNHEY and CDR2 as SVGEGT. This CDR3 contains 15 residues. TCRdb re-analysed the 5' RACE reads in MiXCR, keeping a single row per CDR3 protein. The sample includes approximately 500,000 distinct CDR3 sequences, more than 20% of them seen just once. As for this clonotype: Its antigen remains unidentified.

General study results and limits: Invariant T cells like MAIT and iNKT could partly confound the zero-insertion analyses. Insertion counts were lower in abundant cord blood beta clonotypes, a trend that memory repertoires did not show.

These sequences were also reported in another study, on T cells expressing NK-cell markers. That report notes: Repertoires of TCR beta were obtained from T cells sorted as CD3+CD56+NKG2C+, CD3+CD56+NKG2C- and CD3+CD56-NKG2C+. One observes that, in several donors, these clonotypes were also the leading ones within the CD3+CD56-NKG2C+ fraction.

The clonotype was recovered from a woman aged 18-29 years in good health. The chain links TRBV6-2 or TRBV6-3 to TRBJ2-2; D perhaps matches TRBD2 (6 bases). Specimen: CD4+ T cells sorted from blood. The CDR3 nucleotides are TGTGCCAGCAGTTGGGACTCGCGGAATGGCGGGGAGCTGTTTTTT. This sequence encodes CASSWDSRNGGELFF.